This T cell receptor (beta chain) was obtained from a study of identical twins. TCRdb redid the calling of the 5' RACE reads with MiXCR, one entry per CDR3 protein. This sample carries under 300,000 distinct CDR3 sequences, 12% of them seen once, and the ten largest clones take about 3.9%. The CDR3 covers 17 residues. Germline V CDR1 and CDR2: LGHDT, YNNKEL (reference sequence). The V and J ends lost 0 bases and 1 base respectively, with 13 bases between them. This clonotype was observed at least ten times. The data were also submitted as part of a second study, on yellow fever vaccine responses in identical twins.

The chain couples TRBV3-1 to TRBJ2-1; no firm D call. What was sequenced was memory (CD45RO+) T cells sorted from blood. The receptor comes from a woman aged 18-29 years in good health. The CDR3 DNA follows: TGTGCCAGCAGCCAAGATCTTGGCTTACCGTCCTACAATGAGCAGTTCTTC. Residues: CASSQDLGLPSYNEQFF.